Reported below is one T cell receptor (beta chain). The data are from a study of blood T cell repertoires in COVID-19. Study context: The origin of the acute and convalescent COVID-19 samples was the United States, Italy and Spain.

The CDR3 spans 16 residues. Germline V lookup: CDR1 SGDLS, CDR2 YYNGEE. V was shortened by 3 bases and J by 7 bases, with 22 bases between the two germline ends. TCRdb's copy holds only in-frame clones and misses some; the assay was immunoSEQ multiplex PCR. The top ten hold approximately 4.1% of the sample, which has 30,000 to 50,000 clones, approximately 85% seen once. The rearrangement joins TRBV9 to TRBJ1-2, with a tentative D call TRBD1 (6 bases). Sequenced: peripheral blood. The sequence was collected from a man in his sixties with acute or convalescent COVID-19. The CDR3 is CASSAPSPTGSGGYTF. The CDR3 nucleotides are TGTGCCAGCAGCGCCCCATCCCCGACAGGCAGTGGTGGCTACACCTTC.